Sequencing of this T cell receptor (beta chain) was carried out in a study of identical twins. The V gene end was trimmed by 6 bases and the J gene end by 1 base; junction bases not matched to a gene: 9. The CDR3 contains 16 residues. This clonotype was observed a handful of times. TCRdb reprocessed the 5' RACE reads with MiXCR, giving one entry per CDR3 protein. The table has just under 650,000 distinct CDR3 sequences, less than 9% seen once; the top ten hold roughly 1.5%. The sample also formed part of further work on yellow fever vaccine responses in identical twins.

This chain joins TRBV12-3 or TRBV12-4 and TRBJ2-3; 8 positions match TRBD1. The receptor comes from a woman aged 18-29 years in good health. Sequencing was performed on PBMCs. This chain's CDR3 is CASSPVPGQGTDTQYF. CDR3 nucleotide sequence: TGTGCCAGCAGCCCTGTGCCGGGACAGGGCACAGATACGCAGTATTTT.